This T cell receptor beta chain was found in a study of CD8 T cells in ankylosing spondylitis. The CDR3 contains 15 residues. V lost 6 bases and J lost 5; bases outside the gene matches: 10. This clonotype was found a few times. One entry per CDR3 protein, called by TCRdb with MiXCR from the 5' RACE reads. This table has nearly 250,000 distinct CDR3 sequences, approximately 30% appearing once. Sequenced: blood, either unsorted or a sorted T cell fraction (not recorded which). V usage is TRBV12-3 or TRBV12-4 and J usage is TRBJ2-3, with TRBD1 identical over 8 bases. The clonotype originates from a male donor with ankylosing spondylitis or in good health (not recorded which). The CDR3 bases are TGTGCCAGCAGGGCCCAGGGGGCGCGGGGAGATACGCAGTATTTT. Protein product: CASRAQGARGDTQYF.